The clone carrying this T cell receptor beta chain was observed a few times. The antigen is undetermined. This sample is part of a study of siplizumab effects on memory and regulatory T cells. Whole-study results and caveats: There were only a minor fraction of alloreactive clones that mapped to unstimulated subsets. Significant reduction of alloreactive sequences traceable to unstimulated CD4+ memory cells was observed with siplizumab. Proliferating siplizumab-culture Tregs lacked confirmation of suppressive function.

Germline V CDR1 and CDR2: SGHTS, YDEGEE. This CDR3 is 15 amino acids long. V lost 1 base, J lost 8 bases, and 16 bases lay in between. Around 100,000 TCR templates per sample were assayed. Profiling relied on immunoSEQ multiplex PCR, and the TCRdb table lists in-frame clones only, not all of them. The sample records about 100,000 clones, about 94% being singletons. The source material was non-Treg CD4+ T cells sorted from blood. The J gene is TRBJ2-4, the V gene TRBV5-8, with a weak D call TRBD1 (6 bases). This TCR was recovered from a human donor in good health. This CDR3 reads CASSLRGQRGDIQYF. CDR3 in DNA: TGTGCCAGCAGCTTGAGGGGACAAAGGGGTGACATTCAGTACTTC.